Sequencing of this TCR beta chain was carried out in a study of control samples from healthy donors and cancer patients. Germline lookup yields CDR1 MNHEY and CDR2 SVGAGI. CDR3 length equals 13 residues. Deletions cut 8 bases from V and 7 bases from J, with 14 bases between. Measured with immunoSEQ multiplex PCR; TCRdb has only the in-frame clones, and not every one. The table lists fewer than 90,000 clones, roughly 84% of them singletons, with approximately 30% in the top ten. This clone was observed a few times. Material: blood. The chain uses TRBV6-5 and TRBJ2-2; D is perhaps TRBD2 (6 bases). This TCR came from a man aged 50 to 60 in good health. CDR3 sequence: CASRWEVIGELFF. CDR3 bases: TGTGCCAGCCGTTGGGAGGTGATCGGGGAGCTGTTTTTT.